Below, one T cell receptor beta chain is given with its context. Its target is unknown. V dropped 0 bases and J dropped 1 base, with 12 bases sitting between them. Germline values: CDR1 KGHSH, CDR2 LQKENI. This CDR3 is 16 amino acids long. Profiling relied on immunoSEQ multiplex PCR, and the TCRdb table lists in-frame clones only, not all of them. Of some 80,000 clones in the sample, 80% to 90% were seen once. This record belongs to a study of OX40 agonist ivuxolimab in advanced cancers. The study's findings and limits: Undetermined was the antigen specificity of the expanded peripheral T cells.

The rearrangement links TRBV18 to TRBJ1-2; perhaps TRBD1 as D (5 bases). This TCR was recovered from an adult with an advanced solid tumor such as melanoma, head and neck, liver or kidney cancer. This material consisted of CD4+ or CD8+ T cells sorted from blood, taken in a trial of the OX40 agonist ivuxolimab. The CDR3 reads CASSPPGLADNYGYTF. CDR3 bases: TGTGCCAGCTCACCACCGGGGCTGGCAGATAACTATGGCTACACCTTC.